Below, 27 T cell receptor beta chains from the same sample are listed, as sequenced in a study of blood T cell repertoires in COVID-19 (dated by TCRdb to about 2020). The library was produced with the immunoSEQ multiplex PCR assay. TCRdb carries this immuneACCESS record with in-frame sequences only. Its versions omit some clonotypes, under half of them owing to an unresolved V gene in the studies checked, with the rest unexplained. The sample table holds approximately 94,000 clones, of which about 91% were seen once. Jointly, the top ten make up roughly 8.7% of the sample. The sample was peripheral blood. The receptors here all came from a woman in her 70s with acute or convalescent COVID-19.

The rearrangement uses TRBV7-2 and TRBJ1-5; D ambiguous. Looked up from germline, CDR1 is SGHTA and CDR2 is FQGNSA. Trimming removed 1 base from V and 3 bases from J, with 10 bases in between. There are 15 residues in the CDR3. The CDR3, as DNA: TGTGCCAGCAGCTTAGTGGGCAGAATCAATCAGCCCCAGCATTTT. It translates to CASSLVGRINQPQHF.

This chain connects TRBV5-1 to TRBJ1-3, with D uncertain. V lost 0 bases and J lost 2, with 9 bases in between. The CDR3 is made up of 15 amino acids. CDR1 SGHRS and CDR2 YFSETQ come from the germline V gene. The CDR3 bases are TGCGCCAGCAGCTTGGGGTCGGGGACTGGAAACACCATATATTTT. Its translation: CASSLGSGTGNTIYF.

This chain joins TRBV18 and TRBJ1-5; D call uncertain. The V end was cut by 2 bases, the J end by 2 bases, with 7 bases between. CDR1 is KGHSH, CDR2 LQKENI, per germline. The CDR3 contains 14 residues. The CDR3 region is CASSPTVGNQPQHF. The CDR3 DNA is TGTGCCAGCTCACCAACTGTGGGCAATCAGCCCCAGCATTTT.

The gene calls are TRBV10-3 and TRBJ1-3, with TRBD1 identical over 8 bases. The germline V gene encodes CDR1 ENHRY and CDR2 SYGVKD. This CDR3 has 17 amino acids. V dropped 0 bases and J dropped 3; count of bases not matched to a gene: 7. For the CDR3, the DNA is TGTGCCATCAGTGAGTCGATCCAGGGGGCTGTTGGAAACACCATATATTTT. It specifies CAISESIQGAVGNTIYF.

This chain connects TRBV2 to TRBJ2-1; 7 nucleotides agree with TRBD2. Looked up from germline, CDR1 is SNHLY and CDR2 is FYNNEI. The CDR3 extends over 15 amino acids. V shed 5 bases, J shed 9 bases, and the junction held 13 bases outside the gene matches. CDR3 in amino acids: CASSRDWGGEAEQFF. CDR3 DNA sequence: TGTGCCAGCAGTAGGGATTGGGGAGGGGAGGCTGAGCAGTTCTTC.

The chain carries TRBV28 and TRBJ2-7; TRBD1 aligns across 9 bases. V lost 6 bases, J lost 4 bases, and 4 bases stayed unmatched. The CDR3 is 13 residues long. Germline V CDR1 and CDR2: MDHEN, SYDVKM. The CDR3 loop reads CASRDRGGYEQYF. CDR3 sequence (DNA): TGTGCCAGCAGGGACAGGGGAGGGTACGAGCAGTACTTC.

J is TRBJ2-7 and V is TRBV6-5, with TRBD1 as a possible D gene (6 bases). CDR1 is MNHEY and CDR2 is SVGAGI in the germline V gene. The CDR3 sequence is 14 residues long. V was shortened by 10 bases and J by 2 bases, with 18 bases between the two germline ends. The CDR3 coding sequence is TGTGCCACCACACAAACTACAGGGCCCTACGAGCAGTACTTC. This gives the protein CATTQTTGPYEQYF.

The rearrangement joins TRBV3-1 (or the pseudogene TRBV3-2) to TRBJ2-7; TRBD1 matches 8 bases. Per germline, CDR1 LGHDT and CDR2 YNNKEL (reference sequence). CDR3 size: 14 residues. Unmatched junction bases numbered 4, after V lost 2 bases and J lost 4 bases. CDR3 region: CASSQTRGPYEQYF. For the CDR3, the DNA is TGTGCCAGCAGCCAAACCAGGGGGCCTTACGAGCAGTACTTC.

The chain couples TRBV24-1 to TRBJ1-2, with 8 bases lining up with TRBD1. Germline values: CDR1 KGHDR, CDR2 SFDVKD. Trimming took 4 bases from V and 4 from J; bases not matched to a gene: 7. This CDR3 has 15 amino acids. In nucleotides, the CDR3 is TGTGCCACCAGTGAAGCCGGGACAGGTGTCTATGGCTACACCTTC. Translating it yields CATSEAGTGVYGYTF.

This chain uses TRBV5-1 with TRBJ2-5, with 7 bases identical to TRBD2. Trimming at V came to 0 bases and at J to 5 bases, leaving 7 bases not matched to a gene. The CDR3 spans 15 residues. The germline V gene encodes CDR1 SGHRS and CDR2 YFSETQ. CDR3 nucleotides: TGCGCCAGCAGCTTGGCCGGTCAACTAGCGGAGACCCAGTACTTC. The encoded protein is CASSLAGQLAETQYF.

This clone was detected a few times. The gene calls are TRBV7-9 and TRBJ1-2; 12 bases match TRBD1. V lost 3 bases, J lost 6 bases, and 2 bases stayed unmatched. Germline V gene data show CDR1 as SEHNR and CDR2 as FQNEAQ (reference sequence). This CDR3 has 14 residues. CDR3 sequence: CASSLGQGANGYTF. The DNA for the CDR3 is TGTGCCAGCAGCTTGGGACAGGGGGCAAATGGCTACACCTTC.

The chain links TRBV5-1 to TRBJ1-1; the match to TRBD1 covers 7 bases. The CDR3 sequence is 15 residues long. Germline CDR1 SGHRS, CDR2 YFSETQ. V lost 4 bases, J lost 1 base, and 7 bases stayed unmatched. The CDR3 is CASSKGQRTNTEAFF. CDR3 in DNA: TGCGCCAGCAGCAAGGGACAGAGAACGAACACTGAAGCTTTCTTT.

The chain combines TRBV5-1 with TRBJ2-5; 14 nucleotides line up with TRBD2. This CDR3 has 16 residues. V lost 4 bases to trimming and J lost 5 bases; unmatched junction nucleotides: 7. Germline assignment: CDR1 SGHRS and CDR2 YFSETQ. This CDR3 is CASSQGLAGVHETQYF. As DNA, the CDR3 is TGCGCCAGCAGCCAGGGACTAGCGGGAGTGCACGAGACCCAGTACTTC.

This clone was detected only once. This sequence joins TRBV5-1 and TRBJ1-2; 12 bases are shared with TRBD1. This CDR3 comprises 14 residues. The V gene's germline CDR1 is SGHRS and CDR2 YFSETQ. After removal of 2 bases from V and 6 bases from J, the junction contained 2 bases not matched to a gene. This CDR3 reads CASSFGTGGDGYTF. CDR3 DNA: TGCGCCAGCAGCTTCGGGACAGGGGGCGATGGCTACACCTTC. Full variable domain (missing parts from reference TRBV5-1 and TRBJ1-2): KAGVTQTPRYLIKTRGQQVTLSCSPISGHRSVSWYQQTPGQGLQFLFEYFSETQRNKGNFPGRFSGRQFSNSRSEMNVSTLELGDSALYLCASSFGTGGDGYTFGSGTRLTVV.

The chain carries TRBV5-1 and TRBJ2-3; 7 positions match TRBD2. Unmatched junction bases numbered 11, after V lost 4 bases and J lost 0 bases. The CDR3 is 17 amino acids. From germline, CDR1 is SGHRS and CDR2 YFSETQ. CDR3 protein: CASSRRARGDSTDTQYF. CDR3 DNA sequence: TGCGCCAGCAGCCGGCGGGCTCGGGGGGACAGCACAGATACGCAGTATTTT.

The chain couples TRBV9 to TRBJ1-2; D uncertain. The CDR3 length is 16 residues. CDR1 is SGDLS and CDR2 is YYNGEE in the germline V gene. Trimming pared 4 bases from V and 2 bases from J, leaving 18 bases between. The CDR3 spells CASSSKEGGANYGYTF. Here the CDR3 DNA reads TGTGCCAGCAGCTCGAAGGAGGGAGGAGCGAACTATGGCTACACCTTC.

The rearrangement joins TRBV5-5 to TRBJ1-5; weak D call: TRBD1 (6 bases). Germline V lookup: CDR1 SGHKS, CDR2 YYEKEE (reference sequence). Trimming shortened V by 4 bases and J by 7 bases, and 15 bases separated the two germline ends. The CDR3 consists of 14 residues. The CDR3 spells CASSRTGSEQPQHF. In DNA form, the CDR3 reads TGTGCCAGCAGCCGAACAGGGAGCGAACAGCCCCAGCATTTT.

This clone came up once. This chain links TRBV7-2 with TRBJ1-1; D may be TRBD1 (6 bases). Trimming removed 7 bases at V and 2 bases at J, with 17 bases between. CDR1 and CDR2 (germline): SGHTA, FQGNSA. The CDR3 contains 15 residues. This CDR3 reads CASTLQGRINTEAFF. The CDR3, as DNA: TGTGCCAGCACCCTACAGGGCAGGATCAACACTGAAGCTTTCTTT.

V usage is TRBV10-2 and J usage is TRBJ2-2, with 8 bases identical to TRBD1. Trimming removed 2 bases from V and 1 base from J; junction bases left unmatched: 3. The CDR3 is made up of 16 amino acids. Germline CDR1 WSHSY, CDR2 SAAADI. This chain's CDR3 is CASSEGDRRNTGELFF. The CDR3 DNA reads as TGCGCCAGCAGTGAGGGGGACAGGAGGAACACCGGGGAGCTGTTTTTT.

The chain has TRBV15 and TRBJ2-1, with D possibly TRBD1 on 5 matching bases. The germline V and J ends were trimmed by 1 base and 7 bases, with 8 bases remaining between them. Germline V CDR1 and CDR2: LNHNV, YYDKDF (reference sequence). The CDR3 is made up of 13 amino acids. This CDR3 reads CATSRVPGNEQFF. The CDR3 bases are TGTGCCACCAGCAGAGTCCCAGGGAATGAGCAGTTCTTC.

This chain links TRBV9 with TRBJ2-2; 11 bases are shared with TRBD2. After removal of 3 bases from V and 5 bases from J, the junction contained 12 bases not matched to a gene. Germline CDR1 reads SGDLS; CDR2 reads YYNGEE. CDR3 length: 18 residues. The DNA for the CDR3 is TGTGCCAGCAGCGAACAATTTCTAGCGGGGGGCCTTACCGGGGAGCTGTTTTTT. This sequence encodes CASSEQFLAGGLTGELFF.

The V gene is TRBV29-1, the J gene TRBJ1-1, with D hard to call. CDR3 length: 14 residues. Germline CDR1 is SQVTM and CDR2 is ANQGSEA. Deletions cut 3 bases from V and 1 base from J, with 12 bases between. The CDR3 DNA is TGCAGCGTTGAGTTTCGGGTGAGGAACACTGAAGCTTTCTTT. Amino acids: CSVEFRVRNTEAFF.

The V call is TRBV5-4, the J call TRBJ2-7, with 10 bases lining up with TRBD1. V shed 3 bases, J shed 3 bases, and the junction held 6 bases outside the gene matches. The CDR3 has 15 amino acids. Germline V gene lookup returns CDR1 SGHNT and CDR2 YYREEE (reference sequence). Here the CDR3 DNA reads TGTGCCAGCAGCTCCTCCGGGACAGGGGTCTACGAGCAGTACTTC. It codes for CASSSSGTGVYEQYF.

The chain carries TRBV2 and TRBJ2-3, with D possibly TRBD2 on 5 matching bases. The CDR3 spans 19 residues. Germline V gives CDR1 SNHLY, CDR2 FYNNEI. The V end was cut by 3 bases, the J end by 6 bases, with 28 bases between. The CDR3 here is CASSDPSLVGGSPADTQYF. CDR3 DNA: TGTGCCAGCAGTGACCCCTCCCTGGTGGGCGGGTCACCGGCGGATACGCAGTATTTT.

The chain joins TRBV7-8 to TRBJ2-5, with D unclear. Germline V gene data show CDR1 as SGHVS and CDR2 as FQNEAQ. CDR3 length: 15 residues. V was cut by 1 base and J by 8 bases, with 17 bases left in between. CDR3 region: CASSLVLTFQRTQYF. CDR3 sequence (DNA): TGTGCCAGCAGCTTAGTCCTGACTTTCCAGAGAACCCAGTACTTC.

The rearrangement joins TRBV7-3 to TRBJ1-2, with D maybe TRBD1 (6 bases). The V gene's germline CDR1 is SGHTA and CDR2 FQGTGA. The CDR3 covers 15 residues. Trimming stripped 3 bases from V and 6 bases from J, with 17 bases between. The CDR3 bases are TGTGCCAGCAGCTTGGGTGGCAACAGGGCAAATGGCTACACCTTC. Amino acid sequence: CASSLGGNRANGYTF.

This clone was observed a handful of times. The chain recombines TRBV10-3 with TRBJ1-6; D is unclear. The CDR3 length is 16 residues. The germline CDR1 and CDR2 sequences are ENHRY and SYGVKD. V was pared by 4 bases and J by 11 bases, with 21 bases between. In DNA form, the CDR3 reads TGTGCCATCAGTGGATCGTTTCAAGCGAGTGCTCCACCCCTCCACTTT. Protein product: CAISGSFQASAPPLHF.